Following are 18 T cell receptor beta chains from one sample sequenced in a study of human T cells and chemical hapten exposure. The time point was: healthy volunteer bleed at 2 weeks. Whole blood that had not been fractionated was the source of extracted total RNA. TCRdb recomputed calls from the RACE reads with MiXCR, one row per CDR3 protein. The profile shows 100,000 to 150,000 distinct CDR3 sequences, approximately 9% of them singletons. The sequencing input was whole blood. The origin of the receptors is a male donor in good health. Some clones in this sample may be carry-over from other donors' samples.

This chain uses TRBV2 with TRBJ2-5, with D possibly being TRBD2 (6 bases). The CDR3 has 16 residues. CDR1 SNHLY and CDR2 FYNNEI come from the germline V gene. V was clipped by 4 bases and J by 9 bases, with 24 bases between them. The CDR3, as DNA: TGTGCCAGCAGTGGCCCCCGGGACGCAAGGCCGGGGGCCCAGTACTTC. Its translation is CASSGPRDARPGAQYF.

A few counts support this clonotype. V and J are TRBV20-1 and TRBJ2-3, with 7 bases aligning to TRBD1. This CDR3 spans 14 amino acids. CDR1 is DFQATT and CDR2 is SNEGSKA in the germline V gene (reference sequence). Unmatched junction bases numbered 11, after V lost 5 bases and J lost 6 bases. This chain's CDR3 is CSASEGAPGDTQYF. The CDR3 DNA is TGCAGTGCTTCAGAGGGGGCCCCGGGGGATACGCAGTATTTT.

In its sample, this clonotype was seen many times. This chain connects TRBV18 to TRBJ2-3; D remains unclear. The V gene lost 2 bases and the J gene lost 3 bases, with 3 bases spanning the gap. Germline V gene data show CDR1 as KGHSH and CDR2 as LQKENI. This CDR3 comprises 12 residues. CDR3: CASSPATDTQYF. The CDR3 region has the DNA TGTGCCAGCTCACCAGCGACAGATACGCAGTATTTT.

This clonotype was counted at least ten times. The chain has TRBV6-5 and TRBJ2-3; no reliable D call. The CDR3 length is 17 residues. The ends were cut back, 5 bases at V and 2 bases at J, with 20 bases in the middle. Germline lookup yields CDR1 MNHEY and CDR2 SVGAGI. CDR3 region: CASSPEWAESHTDTQYF. The CDR3 nucleotides read TGTGCCAGCAGTCCCGAGTGGGCCGAAAGCCACACAGATACGCAGTATTTT.

This clonotype was recorded many times. J is TRBJ2-3 and V is TRBV4-1, with 7 bases fitting TRBD2. Looked up from germline, CDR1 is MGHRA and CDR2 is YSYEKL. V shed 5 bases, J shed 1 base, and the junction held 12 bases outside the gene matches. The length of the CDR3 is 17 residues. Written as DNA, the CDR3 is TGCGCCAGCAGCACAGACGGGGGGAGTCGGGGCACAGATACGCAGTATTTT. Its translation is CASSTDGGSRGTDTQYF.

This clonotype has only a few counts. The rearrangement joins TRBV29-1 to TRBJ1-1; D not certain. Trimming removed 4 bases at V and 7 bases at J, with 16 bases between. Germline CDR1 reads SQVTM; CDR2 reads ANQGSEA. The CDR3 loop spans 13 amino acids. Here the CDR3 DNA reads TGCAGCGTTGTACCCGGGCCCCGCGGTGAAGCTTTCTTT. This translates into CSVVPGPRGEAFF.

This clonotype was counted once. The chain uses TRBV25-1 and TRBJ2-1; the D is unclear. The CDR3 loop spans 13 amino acids. Trimming shortened V by 6 bases and J by 0 bases, and 6 bases separated the two germline ends. From germline, CDR1 is MGHDK and CDR2 SYGVNS. The CDR3 nucleotides read TGTGCCAGCAGGGCTAGCTCCTACAATGAGCAGTTCTTC. This encodes CASRASSYNEQFF.

This sequence joins TRBV4-3 and TRBJ1-1; D call uncertain. V gave up 0 bases and J gave up 1 base, with 6 bases separating them. The CDR3 sequence is 14 residues long. Germline V lookup: CDR1 LGHNA, CDR2 YSLEER. The CDR3 sequence is CASSQDTGNTEAFF. The CDR3 nucleotides read TGCGCCAGCAGCCAAGATACGGGGAACACTGAAGCTTTCTTT.

This clonotype was detected ten times or more. The chain is built from TRBV6-6 and TRBJ1-2; D perhaps matches TRBD1 (6 bases). Trimming removed 4 bases from V and 3 bases from J, with 15 bases in between. The CDR3 sequence is 15 residues long. CDR1 and CDR2 (germline): MNHNY, SVGAGI (reference sequence). CDR3 sequence reads: CASSLVQGGDYGYTF. In DNA form, the CDR3 reads TGTGCCAGCAGTTTGGTACAGGGAGGAGACTATGGCTACACCTTC.

The genes are TRBV7-9 and TRBJ2-1; D remains ambiguous. This CDR3 spans 14 amino acids. CDR1 and CDR2 from the germline V gene are SEHNR and FQNEAQ (reference sequence). Deletions cut 8 bases from V and 7 bases from J, with 18 bases between. CDR3 protein: CASENPPFGNEQFF. The CDR3 DNA reads TGTGCCAGCGAGAACCCTCCATTTGGGAATGAGCAGTTCTTC.

This clonotype occurred many times. The V and J genes are TRBV7-6 and TRBJ2-3; no clear D gene. The CDR3 is made up of 16 amino acids. Per the germline V gene, CDR1 is SGHVS and CDR2 is FNYEAQ. V was shortened by 6 bases and J by 1 base, with 17 bases between the two germline ends. This CDR3 reads CASSARQGLGTDTQYF. DNA for the CDR3: TGTGCCAGCAGTGCAAGACAAGGTCTCGGCACAGATACGCAGTATTTT.

This clonotype turned up a few times. CDR3 sequence (DNA): TGTGCCAGCAGCCGTGGGCGGGAGTACAATGAGCAGTTCTTC. As protein: CASSRGREYNEQFF. The chain links TRBV3-1 to TRBJ2-1, with 7 bases identical to TRBD2. CDR3 length: 14 amino acids. V lost 4 bases to trimming and J lost 4 bases; unmatched junction nucleotides: 4. The germline CDR1 and CDR2 sequences are LGHDT and YNNKEL (reference sequence).

This chain links TRBV7-2 with TRBJ2-3; perhaps D is TRBD1 or TRBD2 (5 bases each). The CDR3 runs 16 residues. V was shortened by 7 bases and J by 1 base, with 18 bases between the two germline ends. The V gene's germline CDR1 is SGHTA and CDR2 FQGNSA. The CDR3 bases are TGTGCCAGCACGACGGGGCTTATCTTTCGCACAGATACGCAGTATTTT. It translates to CASTTGLIFRTDTQYF.

The genes are TRBV4-1 and TRBJ2-1; D may be TRBD2 (6 bases). This CDR3 comprises 16 residues. Deletions cut 0 bases from V and 4 bases from J, with 13 bases between. Germline V gene data show CDR1 as MGHRA and CDR2 as YSYEKL. Here the CDR3 DNA reads TGCGCCAGCAGCCAAGATTCGGCTAGCGAGTACAATGAGCAGTTCTTC. Its protein is CASSQDSASEYNEQFF.

The rearrangement links TRBV5-1 to TRBJ1-3; D is uncertain. This CDR3 has 18 amino acids. Germline V CDR1 and CDR2: SGHRS, YFSETQ. V lost 0 bases and J 1 base, leaving 17 bases between the germline ends. The CDR3 coding sequence is TGCGCCAGCAGCTTGGTTGGACTTAGGGCCGGATCTGGAAACACCATATATTTT. It specifies CASSLVGLRAGSGNTIYF.

This clonotype was observed at least ten times. The V call is TRBV7-2, the J call TRBJ1-3, with 7 bases aligning to TRBD1. This CDR3 has 16 residues. CDR1 and CDR2 from the germline V gene are SGHTA and FQGNSA. V dropped 0 bases and J dropped 4; count of bases not matched to a gene: 6. The CDR3 sequence: CASSLAQDRPGNTIYF. CDR3 bases: TGTGCCAGCAGCTTAGCGCAGGACAGGCCCGGAAACACCATATATTTT.

Worth noting for this clonotype: This may be a read error, as it is one base from a much larger clone. J is TRBJ1-5 and V is TRBV9; no firm D call. The CDR3 is made up of 13 amino acids. The V gene's germline CDR1 is SGDLS and CDR2 YYNGEE. The CDR3 loop is CTSGRRPNQPQHF. The CDR3 DNA is TGTACCAGCGGGAGACGGCCAAATCAGCCCCAGCATTTT.

A remark on this clonotype: Since a much larger clone is just one base distant, this may be a read error. The rearrangement links TRBV30 to TRBJ1-1; a possible D gene is TRBD1 (5 bases). The germline gives CDR1 GTSNPN, CDR2 SVGIG (reference sequence). The CDR3 is made up of 12 amino acids. Trimming shortened V by 0 bases and J by 7 bases, and 9 bases separated the two germline ends. This chain's CDR3 is CAWSVGVYEAFF. The CDR3 DNA reads TGTGCCTGGAGTGTGGGGGTTTATGAAGCTTTCTTT.